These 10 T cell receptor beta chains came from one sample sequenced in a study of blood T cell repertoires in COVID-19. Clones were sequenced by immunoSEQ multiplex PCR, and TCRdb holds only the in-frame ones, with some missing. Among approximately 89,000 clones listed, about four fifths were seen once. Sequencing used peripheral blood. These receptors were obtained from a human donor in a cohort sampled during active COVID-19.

The CDR3: CANAKLAGDTGELFF. CDR3 DNA: TGTGCCAACGCCAAACTAGCGGGAGACACCGGGGAGCTGTTTTTT. This sequence joins TRBV10-3 and TRBJ2-2, with 11 positions matching TRBD2. This CDR3 contains 15 residues. V lost 10 bases to trimming and J lost 3 bases; unmatched junction nucleotides: 7. Germline-derived CDR1 and CDR2 are ENHRY and SYGVKD.

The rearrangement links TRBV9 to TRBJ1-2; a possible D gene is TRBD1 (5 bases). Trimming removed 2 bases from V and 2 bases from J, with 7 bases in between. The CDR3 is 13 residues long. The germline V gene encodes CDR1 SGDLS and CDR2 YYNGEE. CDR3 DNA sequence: TGTGCCAGCAGCGTGAGACAGAACTATGGCTACACCTTC. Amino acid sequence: CASSVRQNYGYTF.

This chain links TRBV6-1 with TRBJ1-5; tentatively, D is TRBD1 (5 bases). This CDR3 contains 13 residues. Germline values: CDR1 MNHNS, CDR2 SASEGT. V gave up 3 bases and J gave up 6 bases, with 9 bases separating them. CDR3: CASSDTGRQPQHF. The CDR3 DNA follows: TGTGCCAGCAGTGATACAGGCCGTCAGCCCCAGCATTTT.

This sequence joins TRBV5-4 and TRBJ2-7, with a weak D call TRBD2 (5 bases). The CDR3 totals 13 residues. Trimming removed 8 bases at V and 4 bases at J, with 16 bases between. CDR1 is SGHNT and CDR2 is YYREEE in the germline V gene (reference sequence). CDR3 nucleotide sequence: TGTGCCAGTGGCCGGGATTTCGAGTACGAGCAGTACTTC. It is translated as CASGRDFEYEQYF.

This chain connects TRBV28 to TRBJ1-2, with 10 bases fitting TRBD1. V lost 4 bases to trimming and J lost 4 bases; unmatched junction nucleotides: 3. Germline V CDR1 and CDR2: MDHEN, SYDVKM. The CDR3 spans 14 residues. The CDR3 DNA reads TGTGCCAGCAGTTACCGGGACAGGGGCTATGGCTACACCTTC. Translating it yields CASSYRDRGYGYTF.

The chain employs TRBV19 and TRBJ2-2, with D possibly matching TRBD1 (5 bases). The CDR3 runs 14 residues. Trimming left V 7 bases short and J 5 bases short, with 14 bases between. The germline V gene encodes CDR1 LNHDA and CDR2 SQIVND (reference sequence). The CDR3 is CASTTDMGTGELFF. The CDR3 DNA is TGTGCCAGTACTACGGACATGGGGACCGGGGAGCTGTTTTTT.

The chain's CDR3 is CASSEQDRGEKLFF. In DNA, the CDR3 is TGTGCCAGCAGTGAACAGGACAGGGGAGAGAAACTGTTTTTT. This rearrangement joins TRBV6-1 to TRBJ1-4; 9 nucleotides agree with TRBD1. The V segment lost 2 bases and the J segment 11 bases; nucleotides outside the gene matches: 6. CDR1 is MNHNS and CDR2 is SASEGT in the germline V gene. The CDR3 spans 14 residues.

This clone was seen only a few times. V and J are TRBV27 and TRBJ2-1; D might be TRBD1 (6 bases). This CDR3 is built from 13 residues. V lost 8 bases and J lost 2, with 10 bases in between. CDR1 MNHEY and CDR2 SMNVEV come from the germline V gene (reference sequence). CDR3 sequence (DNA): TGTGCCAGCGGAAGGACAGCCTACAATGAGCAGTTCTTC. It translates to CASGRTAYNEQFF.

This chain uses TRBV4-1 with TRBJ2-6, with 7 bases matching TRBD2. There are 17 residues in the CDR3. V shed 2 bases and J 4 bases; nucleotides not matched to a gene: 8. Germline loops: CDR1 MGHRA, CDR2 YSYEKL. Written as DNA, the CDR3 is TGCGCCAGCAGCCAACCCAGGGAGGGGTCCGGGGCCAACGTCCTGACTTTC. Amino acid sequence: CASSQPREGSGANVLTF.

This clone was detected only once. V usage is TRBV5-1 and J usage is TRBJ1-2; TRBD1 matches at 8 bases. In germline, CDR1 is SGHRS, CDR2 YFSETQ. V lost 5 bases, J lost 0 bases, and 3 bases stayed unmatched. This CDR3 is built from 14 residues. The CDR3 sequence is CASSDRGANYGYTF. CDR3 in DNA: TGCGCCAGCAGTGACAGGGGAGCTAACTATGGCTACACCTTC. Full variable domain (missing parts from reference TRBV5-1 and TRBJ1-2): KAGVTQTPRYLIKTRGQQVTLSCSPISGHRSVSWYQQTPGQGLQFLFEYFSETQRNKGNFPGRFSGRQFSNSRSEMNVSTLELGDSALYLCASSDRGANYGYTFGSGTRLTVV.